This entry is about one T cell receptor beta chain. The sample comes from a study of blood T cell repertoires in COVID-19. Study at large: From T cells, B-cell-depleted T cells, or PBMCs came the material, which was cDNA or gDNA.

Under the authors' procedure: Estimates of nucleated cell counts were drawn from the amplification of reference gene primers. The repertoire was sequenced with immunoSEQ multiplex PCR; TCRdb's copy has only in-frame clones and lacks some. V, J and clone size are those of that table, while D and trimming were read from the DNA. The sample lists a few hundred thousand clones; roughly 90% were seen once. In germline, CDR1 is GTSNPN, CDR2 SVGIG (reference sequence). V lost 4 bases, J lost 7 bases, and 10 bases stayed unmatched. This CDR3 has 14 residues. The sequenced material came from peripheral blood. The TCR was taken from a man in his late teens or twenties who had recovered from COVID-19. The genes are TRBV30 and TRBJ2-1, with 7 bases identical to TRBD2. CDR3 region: CAWIGMGGLNEQFF. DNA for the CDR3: TGTGCCTGGATTGGGATGGGAGGGCTTAATGAGCAGTTCTTC.